The 14 T cell receptor beta chains below come from one sample, sequenced in a study of blood T cell repertoires in COVID-19. The data were produced by immunoSEQ multiplex PCR, yet TCRdb's version contains in-frame clones alone and is incomplete. This sample has a few hundred thousand clones, with roughly 90% found just once. Sequencing was carried out using peripheral blood. These receptors were obtained from a woman in her sixties or seventies with COVID-19, enrolled during active disease.

V usage is TRBV5-1 and J usage is TRBJ1-3, with a weak D call TRBD1 (5 bases). Germline V gene data show CDR1 as SGHRS and CDR2 as YFSETQ. This CDR3 has 14 amino acids. V was trimmed by 4 bases and J by 4 bases, leaving 12 bases between them. The CDR3 is CASSPSGLGNTIYF. The CDR3 DNA follows: TGCGCCAGCAGCCCCTCAGGGTTAGGAAACACCATATATTTT.

The chain links TRBV10-1 to TRBJ1-2; 8 bases match TRBD1. The CDR3 is 13 amino acids. The germline V gene encodes CDR1 WNHNN and CDR2 SYGVQD (reference sequence). J gave up 5 bases and V 5 bases, and 4 bases lay outside the gene matches. CDR3: CASSPGGDYGYTF. CDR3 in DNA: TGCGCCAGCAGTCCAGGGGGCGATTATGGCTACACCTTC.

CDR3 nucleotides: TGTGCCAGCAGCTACGAGCGGGGGAACAGGGCCACTGAAGCTTTCTTT. Encoded protein: CASSYERGNRATEAFF. The rearrangement links TRBV11-2 to TRBJ1-1; D may be TRBD1 (6 bases). Germline V gene data show CDR1 as SGHAT and CDR2 as FQNNGV. V was trimmed by 4 bases and J by 4 bases, leaving 19 bases between them. This CDR3 region has 16 residues.

The chain carries TRBV11-3 and TRBJ2-1; the D is unclear. Germline V gene sequence: CDR1 SGHNT, CDR2 YENEEA. Deletions cut 1 base from V and 9 bases from J, with 10 bases between. This CDR3 spans 13 amino acids. This chain's CDR3 is CASSLVDIGEQFF. Here the CDR3 DNA reads TGTGCCAGCAGCTTAGTAGACATCGGTGAGCAGTTCTTC.

This chain connects TRBV6-4 to TRBJ2-6; no definite D call. V lost 5 bases and J lost 0, with 14 bases in between. The CDR3 length is 17 residues. CDR1 and CDR2 (germline): MRHNA, SNTAGT. CDR3 residues: CASSKTPAPSGANVLTF. The CDR3 DNA reads TGTGCCAGCAGTAAGACACCTGCCCCCTCTGGGGCCAACGTCCTGACTTTC.

This chain links TRBV11-3 with TRBJ1-2; D remains unclear. V gave up 0 bases and J gave up 4 bases, with 9 bases separating them. Germline lookup yields CDR1 SGHNT and CDR2 YENEEA. The length of the CDR3 is 14 residues. The DNA for the CDR3 is TGTGCCAGCAGCTTAGATCGCCAGTTCTATGGCTACACCTTC. Its protein is CASSLDRQFYGYTF.

V and J are TRBV2 and TRBJ2-5; 7 bases line up with TRBD1. CDR3 length: 14 residues. V lost 5 bases to trimming and J lost 2 bases; unmatched junction nucleotides: 5. Per the germline V gene, CDR1 is SNHLY and CDR2 is FYNNEI. In DNA form, the CDR3 reads TGTGCCAGCAGTCCAGGGACAGCGCAAGAGACCCAGTACTTC. Translated, it gives CASSPGTAQETQYF.

This chain links TRBV5-5 with TRBJ2-7; TRBD2 is a possible D gene (7 bases). The V gene's germline CDR1 is SGHKS and CDR2 YYEKEE (reference sequence). V was cut by 4 bases and J by 2 bases, with 19 bases left in between. The length of the CDR3 is 16 residues. The CDR3 coding sequence is TGTGCCAGCAGCAGCGACAGGTCAGGACTAGCCTACGAGCAGTACTTC. Its translation is CASSSDRSGLAYEQYF.

CDR3 nucleotides: TGCGCCAGCAGCCAAGAGAGGGTCTCCTCTGGAAACACCATATATTTT. Amino acid sequence: CASSQERVSSGNTIYF. The chain couples TRBV4-3 to TRBJ1-3; no firm D call. This CDR3 contains 16 residues. Germline-derived CDR1 and CDR2 are LGHNA and YSLEER. V shed 0 bases and J shed 0 bases, with 9 bases lying between them.

The chain employs TRBV5-4 and TRBJ1-1; unclear D gene. The germline V gene has CDR1 SGHNT and CDR2 YYREEE (reference sequence). V was shortened by 1 base and J by 1 base, with 11 bases between the two germline ends. There are 15 residues in the CDR3. This chain's CDR3 is CASSLNLLRNTEAFF. The CDR3 nucleotides read TGTGCCAGCAGCTTGAACTTACTCCGGAACACTGAAGCTTTCTTT.

V usage is TRBV7-2 and J usage is TRBJ1-1; D is possibly TRBD1 (5 bases). The CDR3 contains 15 residues. Trimming left V 0 bases short and J 3 bases short, with 11 bases between. Germline V gene lookup returns CDR1 SGHTA and CDR2 FQGNSA. Here the CDR3 reads CASSLALRGDTEAFF. CDR3 DNA: TGTGCCAGCAGCTTAGCGTTGCGGGGGGACACTGAAGCTTTCTTT.

V gene TRBV7-2 combines with J gene TRBJ1-2, with D tentatively TRBD1 (5 bases). The CDR3 contains 13 residues. Germline assignment: CDR1 SGHTA and CDR2 FQGNSA. Trimming removed 3 bases from V and 7 bases from J, with 12 bases in between. The CDR3 region has the DNA TGTGCCAGCAGCTTCGGGGGTATCGGTGGCTACACCTTC. Translation gives CASSFGGIGGYTF.

V usage is TRBV19 and J usage is TRBJ1-5, with TRBD1 identical over 7 bases. Germline V gives CDR1 LNHDA, CDR2 SQIVND (reference sequence). This CDR3 is built from 15 residues. J lost 2 bases, V lost 6 bases, and 7 bases had no gene match. The CDR3 sequence: CASSPWGQRNQPQHF. CDR3 nucleotides: TGTGCCAGTAGCCCGTGGGGACAGCGCAATCAGCCCCAGCATTTT.

The V call is TRBV14, the J call TRBJ2-7, with 8 bases identical to TRBD1. V trimming: 6 bases; J trimming: 4 bases; junction bases outside the gene matches: 8. Per germline, CDR1 SGHDN and CDR2 FVKESK. The CDR3 sequence is 14 residues long. CDR3 sequence: CASRLGQGGYEQYF. In DNA, the CDR3 is TGTGCCAGCAGACTTGGACAGGGCGGTTACGAGCAGTACTTC.